The 17 T cell receptor beta chains given below trace back to one sample, sequenced in a study of response to subunit inactivated influenza vaccine. TCRdb independently ran MiXCR on the RT-PCR reads; one entry per CDR3 protein. The table lists roughly 780,000 distinct CDR3 sequences, approximately 17% of them singletons. Specimen: PBMCs from blood, collected more than 4 days after vaccination. The receptors shown here come from a man aged 50 to 59 who received an inactivated influenza vaccine.

This chain uses TRBV18 with TRBJ2-2; D is possibly TRBD1 (6 bases). V was clipped by 2 bases and J by 5 bases, with 9 bases between them. Germline CDR1 reads KGHSH; CDR2 reads LQKENI. The CDR3 sequence is 14 residues long. The CDR3 reads CASSPKDRTGELFF. Here the CDR3 DNA reads TGTGCCAGCTCACCAAAGGACAGAACCGGGGAGCTGTTTTTT.

The table lists this clonotype with a few counts. This chain connects TRBV5-1 to TRBJ2-3, with D perhaps matching TRBD2 (5 bases). This CDR3 has 16 amino acids. CDR1 is SGHRS, CDR2 YFSETQ, per germline. V gave up 1 base and J gave up 0 bases, with 12 bases separating them. CDR3 protein: CASSLSPGLSTDTQYF. Here the CDR3 DNA reads TGCGCCAGCAGCTTGTCGCCGGGATTGAGCACAGATACGCAGTATTTT.

The V and J genes are TRBV7-9 and TRBJ1-1, with TRBD1 matching 7 bases. V shed 4 bases, J shed 11 bases, and the junction held 7 bases outside the gene matches. Germline CDR1 reads SEHNR; CDR2 reads FQNEAQ (reference sequence). The CDR3 consists of 12 residues. The CDR3 loop reads CASSSSGGQAFF. The CDR3 nucleotides are TGTGCCAGCAGCTCATCCGGGGGACAGGCTTTCTTT.

The rearrangement uses TRBV5-1 and TRBJ1-6, with D tentatively TRBD1 (5 bases). Germline values: CDR1 SGHRS, CDR2 YFSETQ. The CDR3 has 15 residues. V was shortened by 4 bases and J by 5 bases, with 13 bases between the two germline ends. CDR3 nucleotides: TGCGCCAGCAGCCTCCGGACGGGGGATAATTCACCCCTCCACTTT. This translates into CASSLRTGDNSPLHF.

V is TRBV29-1 and J is TRBJ2-3; TRBD2 matches at 14 bases. Germline loops: CDR1 SQVTM, CDR2 ANQGSEA. Trimming at V came to 7 bases and at J to 7 bases, leaving 7 bases not matched to a gene. This CDR3 is built from 14 residues. Written as DNA, the CDR3 is TGCAGCGCTGGGACTAGCGGGAGTGGAAATACGCAGTATTTT. Amino acid sequence: CSAGTSGSGNTQYF.

This clonotype occurred a few times. The chain has TRBV20-1 and TRBJ1-1; D is uncertain. The CDR3 contains 15 residues. CDR1 and CDR2 from the germline V gene are DFQATT and SNEGSKA (reference sequence). V dropped 0 bases and J dropped 0 bases, with 11 bases sitting between them. CDR3 DNA: TGCAGTGCTAGAGATGGGAGCAAGATGAACACTGAAGCTTTCTTT. Translation gives CSARDGSKMNTEAFF.

This chain links TRBV7-9 with TRBJ2-1; 10 positions match TRBD1. The germline V gene has CDR1 SEHNR and CDR2 FQNEAQ (reference sequence). The CDR3 sequence is 15 residues long. J gave up 8 bases and V 6 bases, and 10 bases lay outside the gene matches. CDR3 loop: CASSLGGQGSHEQFF. The CDR3 DNA sequence: TGTGCCAGCAGTCTGGGGGGACAGGGGAGCCATGAGCAGTTCTTC.

The chain is built from TRBV10-3 and TRBJ2-5, with D possibly being TRBD1 (6 bases). There are 13 residues in the CDR3. Trimming stripped 5 bases from V and 5 bases from J, with 12 bases between. In germline, CDR1 is ENHRY, CDR2 SYGVKD. Here the CDR3 reads CAISTGISETQYF. Here the CDR3 DNA reads TGTGCCATCAGTACAGGGATTTCGGAGACCCAGTACTTC.

This clonotype came up a few times. CDR3 nucleotides: TGTGCCAGCAGCTTAGACCGGGCAGGGGGCGGAAGAACTGAAGCTTTCTTT. Translation gives CASSLDRAGGGRTEAFF. This rearrangement joins TRBV7-6 to TRBJ1-1; 8 nucleotides align to TRBD1. The CDR3 sequence is 17 residues long. The junction had 12 bases not matched to a gene; V was cut back by 1 base and J by 5 bases. Germline CDR1 SGHVS, CDR2 FNYEAQ.

This sequence joins TRBV4-2 and TRBJ2-1; D is unclear. Germline V gene sequence: CDR1 LGHNA, CDR2 YNFKEQ. The V and J ends lost 0 bases and 5 bases respectively, with 14 bases between them. CDR3 length: 16 residues. For the CDR3, the DNA is TGTGCCAGCAGCCAAGAACCCCCTTGGGCGCACAATGAGCAGTTCTTC. As protein: CASSQEPPWAHNEQFF.

There are many counts of this clonotype. CDR3 DNA sequence: TGTGCCAGCAGCTTGTCGGGGTCTGGCGAGCAGTACTTC. Translation gives CASSLSGSGEQYF. The chain uses TRBV7-2 and TRBJ2-7; D might be TRBD2 (5 bases). CDR1 SGHTA and CDR2 FQGNSA come from the germline V gene. V dropped 3 bases and J dropped 6 bases, with 12 bases sitting between them. This CDR3 has 13 residues.

This sequence joins TRBV6-2 or TRBV6-3 and TRBJ2-5; tentatively, D is TRBD2 (5 bases). This CDR3 is 13 amino acids long. Germline loops: CDR1 MNHEY, CDR2 SVGEGT. Trimming took 2 bases from V and 5 from J, leaving 9 bases between them. This chain's CDR3 is CASSYVASETQYF. CDR3 in DNA: TGTGCCAGCAGTTACGTAGCGTCGGAGACCCAGTACTTC.

A few counts support this clonotype. V usage is TRBV28 and J usage is TRBJ2-1; TRBD1 might be the D (5 bases). This CDR3 region has 12 residues. V dropped 5 bases and J dropped 6 bases, with 8 bases sitting between them. CDR1 and CDR2 (germline): MDHEN, SYDVKM. CDR3 in amino acids: CASSPGINEQFF. The CDR3 nucleotides are TGTGCCAGCAGTCCAGGGATCAATGAGCAGTTCTTC.

The chain has TRBV5-1 and TRBJ2-1; the D call may be TRBD1 or TRBD2 (6 bases each). The germline V and J ends were trimmed by 3 bases and 7 bases, with 14 bases remaining between them. This CDR3 spans 14 amino acids. Germline assignment: CDR1 SGHRS and CDR2 YFSETQ. This CDR3 reads CASSSRGQGNEQFF. CDR3 coding DNA: TGCGCCAGCAGCTCGCGGGGCCAGGGGAATGAGCAGTTCTTC.

In this sample, this clonotype turned up many times. The rearrangement joins TRBV5-1 to TRBJ2-1, with D unclear. The ends were cut back, 3 bases at V and 9 bases at J, with 13 bases in the middle. Germline V CDR1 and CDR2: SGHRS, YFSETQ. The CDR3 spans 13 residues. The CDR3 sequence is CASSWGTAFEQFF. The CDR3, as DNA: TGCGCCAGCAGCTGGGGAACGGCCTTTGAGCAGTTCTTC.

The chain recombines TRBV28 with TRBJ2-3; 8 nucleotides align to TRBD2. Germline lookup yields CDR1 MDHEN and CDR2 SYDVKM. V was clipped by 5 bases and J by 1 base; unmatched bases: 5. The CDR3 length is 15 residues. CDR3 protein: CASSPAGDRTDTQYF. DNA for the CDR3: TGTGCCAGCAGTCCAGCGGGGGATCGCACAGATACGCAGTATTTT.

This clonotype was found a few times. The V gene is TRBV12-3 or TRBV12-4, the J gene TRBJ1-2, with TRBD1 as a possible D gene (5 bases). The length of the CDR3 is 11 residues. The V and J ends lost 5 bases and 8 bases respectively, with 9 bases between them. The CDR3 region has the DNA TGTGCCAGCAGTCTATACAGGGGCTACACCTTC. As protein: CASSLYRGYTF.